This T cell receptor (beta chain) derives from a study of T cell responses to AZD1222 COVID-19 vaccine. Data came from immunoSEQ multiplex PCR; TCRdb stores just in-frame clones and leaves some out. The sample shows roughly 260,000 clones, more than 85% of them seen only once. Germline assignment: CDR1 MRHNA and CDR2 SNTAGT. V lost 8 bases to trimming and J lost 4 bases; unmatched junction nucleotides: 6. The CDR3 totals 14 residues. Sequencing was performed on peripheral blood, taken on day 0 of AZD1222 vaccination. This receptor was taken from an adult in good health. V usage is TRBV6-4 and J usage is TRBJ2-2; 8 bases line up with TRBD1. The CDR3 here is CASRRQGSTGELFF. Here the CDR3 DNA reads TGTGCCAGCCGGAGACAGGGGAGCACCGGGGAGCTGTTTTTT.